The 3 T cell receptor beta chains reported below all come from one sample, sequenced in a study of long-term antiretroviral therapy in people with HIV. The assay, immunoSEQ v3.0, was run at survey level. TCRdb keeps only in-frame clones here, not all; method: immunoSEQ multiplex PCR. Of tens of thousands of clones in the sample, under 90% are singletons; the top ten hold approximately 3.2%. The material was unsorted PBMCs, obtained 0.8 years after starting antiretroviral therapy. These receptors all stem from a woman aged 18 to 35 with HIV.

The chain links TRBV4-1 to TRBJ2-7, with TRBD2 identical over 7 bases. Losses at the gene ends were 0 bases for V and 3 bases for J; bases not matched to a gene: 11. The CDR3 loop spans 17 amino acids. The germline CDR1 and CDR2 sequences are MGHRA and YSYEKL. The CDR3 coding sequence is TGCGCCAGCAGCCAAGATCTCCCGAGCGGGACGGTCTACGAGCAGTACTTC. Amino acids: CASSQDLPSGTVYEQYF.

V gene TRBV5-4 combines with J gene TRBJ2-7, with D perhaps TRBD2 (6 bases). There are 16 residues in the CDR3. CDR1 is SGHNT and CDR2 is YYREEE in the germline V gene (reference sequence). Trimming cost V 2 bases and J 4 bases, with 19 bases left between them. DNA for the CDR3: TGTGCCAGCAGCTTATCGCGGGGAGTTGGGGATTACGAGCAGTACTTC. It codes for CASSLSRGVGDYEQYF.

The chain has TRBV20-1 and TRBJ2-5; TRBD2 might be the D (6 bases). The CDR3 is 11 residues long. V dropped 5 bases and J dropped 3 bases, with 7 bases sitting between them. Germline CDR1 is DFQATT and CDR2 is SNEGSKA (reference sequence). The CDR3 reads CSAVAEETQYF. The CDR3 nucleotides are TGCAGTGCTGTAGCGGAAGAGACCCAGTACTTC.